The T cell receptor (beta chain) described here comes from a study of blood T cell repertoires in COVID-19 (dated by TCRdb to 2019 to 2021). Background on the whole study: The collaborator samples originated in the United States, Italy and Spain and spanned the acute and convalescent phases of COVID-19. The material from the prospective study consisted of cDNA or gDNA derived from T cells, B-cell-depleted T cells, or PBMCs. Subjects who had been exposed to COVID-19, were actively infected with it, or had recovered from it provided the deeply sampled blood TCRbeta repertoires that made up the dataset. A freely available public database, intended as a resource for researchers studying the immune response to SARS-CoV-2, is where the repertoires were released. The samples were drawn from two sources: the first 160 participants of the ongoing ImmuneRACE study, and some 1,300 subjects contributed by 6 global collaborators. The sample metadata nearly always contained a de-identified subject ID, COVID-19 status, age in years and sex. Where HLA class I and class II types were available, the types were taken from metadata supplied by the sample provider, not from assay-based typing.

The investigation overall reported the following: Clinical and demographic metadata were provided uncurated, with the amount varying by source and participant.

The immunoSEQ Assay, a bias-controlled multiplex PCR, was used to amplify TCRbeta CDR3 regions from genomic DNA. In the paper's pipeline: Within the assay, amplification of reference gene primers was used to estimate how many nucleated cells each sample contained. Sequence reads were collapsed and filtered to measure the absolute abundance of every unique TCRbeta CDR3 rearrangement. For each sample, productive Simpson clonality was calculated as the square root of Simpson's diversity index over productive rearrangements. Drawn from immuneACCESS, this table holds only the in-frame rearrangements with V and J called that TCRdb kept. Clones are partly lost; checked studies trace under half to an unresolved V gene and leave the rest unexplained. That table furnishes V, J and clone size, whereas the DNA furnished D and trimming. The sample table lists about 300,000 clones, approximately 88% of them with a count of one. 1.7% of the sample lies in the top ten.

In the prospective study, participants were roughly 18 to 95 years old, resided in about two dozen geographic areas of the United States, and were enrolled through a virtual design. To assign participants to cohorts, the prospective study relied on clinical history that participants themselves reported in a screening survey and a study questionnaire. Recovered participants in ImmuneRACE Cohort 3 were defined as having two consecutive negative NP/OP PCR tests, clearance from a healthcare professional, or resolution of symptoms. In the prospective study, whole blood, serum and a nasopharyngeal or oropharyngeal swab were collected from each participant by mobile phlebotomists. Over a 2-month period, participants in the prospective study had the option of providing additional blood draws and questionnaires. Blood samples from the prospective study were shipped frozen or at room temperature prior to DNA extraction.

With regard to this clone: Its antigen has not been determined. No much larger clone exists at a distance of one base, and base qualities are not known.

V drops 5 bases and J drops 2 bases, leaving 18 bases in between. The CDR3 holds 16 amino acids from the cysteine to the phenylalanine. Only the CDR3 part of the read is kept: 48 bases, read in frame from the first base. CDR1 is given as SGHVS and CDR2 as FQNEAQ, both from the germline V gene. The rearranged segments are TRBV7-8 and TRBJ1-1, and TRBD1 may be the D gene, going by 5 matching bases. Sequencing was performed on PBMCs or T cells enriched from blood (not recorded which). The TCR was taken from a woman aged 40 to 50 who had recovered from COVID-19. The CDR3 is CASSPTERNRNTEAFF. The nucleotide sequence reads TGTGCCAGCAGCCCGACAGAACGTAACAGAAACACTGAAGCTTTCTTT.